This T cell receptor beta chain derives from a study of CD8 T cells in Susac syndrome (dated by TCRdb to the late 2010s). For the study in its entirety: Whether CD8+ T cell activation and differentiation in Susac syndrome was antigen driven was tested using repertoire sequencing.

Peripheral blood CD8+ and CD4+ T cells from healthy donors, Susac syndrome patients and multiple sclerosis patients were profiled by high-throughput TCR beta sequencing. The multiple sclerosis controls were treatment-naive patients whose relapsing-remitting disease, either stable or active, fulfilled the revised McDonald criteria. Bulk CD8+ and CD4+ T cells were purified by magnetic negative isolation, whereas CD8+ TEMRA cells were enriched by FACS. Blood was collected in EDTA tubes and processed within 24 hours, with PBMCs isolated through density gradient centrifugation. PBMCs intended for TCR sequencing were cryopreserved in liquid nitrogen and were subsequently thawed in a 37 degrees C water bath. The sorted or isolated CD4+, CD8+ and CD8+ TEMRA cells had a purity of 90% or higher. RNA was extracted using the RNeasy kit, and about 0.5 to 1 ug of the RNA was reverse transcribed with random hexamers. The immunoSEQ multiplex PCR assay, which covers 54 Vbeta and 13 Jbeta segments, was used to amplify TCR beta CDR3 regions. To correct PCR amplification bias, a synthetic template baseline was used for both primer optimization and computational correction. Concerning the study's data processing: Reads were annotated to V, D and J genes per IMGT and analyzed with immunoSEQ Analyzer, keeping only productive sequences. Clonality was calculated as one minus the Shannon entropy normalized by log2 of the number of productive unique sequences. For each patient and control, public and private clones were evaluated among the 100 most prevalent clones. A clone was defined as Susac-specific if it was absent from the healthy and MS cohorts, from approximately 980 published viral clones and from other ImmuneACCESS disease sequences. Using fastp at Q25 and MiXCR, TCRdb reprocessed the public reads and kept productive beta chains. Identical CDR3 protein sequences are pooled into one entry, listed with their most common genes and DNA. Here the V and J calls rest on TCRdb's processing, not on the authors' analysis. This sample comprises over 150,000 distinct CDR3 sequences, under 95% of them detected only once. The top ten clones comprise roughly 0.1% of the sample.

What the work shows at the level of the full study, not this receptor alone: The number of individuals in the TCR sequencing and HLA analysis was acknowledged as relatively small.

A remark on this clonotype: The antigen it binds to is not known. No base qualities exist here, and no much larger clone lies one base off it.

Its CDR3 holds 15 amino acids, cysteine through phenylalanine. Only the CDR3 region is kept as DNA, spanning 45 bases read in frame from base 1. CDR1 and CDR2, per the germline V gene, are MDHEN and SYDVKM. V and J are trimmed by 2 bases and 1 base, and the gene matches miss 4 bases of the junction. Recombination linked TRBV28 to TRBJ1-1; 7 central nucleotides agree with TRBD1. The clonotype originates from a human donor with multiple sclerosis. The sample consisted of CD4+ T cells from PBMCs. The CDR3 here reads CASSLPGTANTEAFF. The nucleotide sequence reads TGTGCCAGCAGTTTACCCGGGACAGCGAACACTGAAGCTTTCTTT.